Following are 32 T cell receptor beta chains from one sample sequenced in a study of T cell responses to AZD1222 COVID-19 vaccine. Sequenced by immunoSEQ multiplex PCR; TCRdb stores in-frame clones only, minus some. Of approximately 130,000 clones listed, approximately 85% are singletons. Material: peripheral blood, obtained on day 0 of AZD1222 vaccination. Source of these receptors: an adult in good health.

A single count supports this clone. The V call is TRBV2, the J call TRBJ1-1; D gene ambiguous. Trimming removed 4 bases at V and 0 bases at J, with 12 bases between. This CDR3 has 15 amino acids. Germline CDR1 is SNHLY and CDR2 is FYNNEI. In nucleotides, the CDR3 is TGTGCCAGCAGTGGCGGTCAGGTCCTGAACACTGAAGCTTTCTTT. This sequence encodes CASSGGQVLNTEAFF.

The chain joins TRBV5-1 to TRBJ1-4; D ambiguous. This CDR3 has 14 amino acids. The germline gives CDR1 SGHRS, CDR2 YFSETQ. V lost 1 base, J lost 7 bases, and 11 bases lay in between. Here the CDR3 DNA reads TGCGCCAGCAGCTTGTGGGAGCGTGGTGAAAAACTGTTTTTT. It specifies CASSLWERGEKLFF. Complete variable domain (other parts from reference TRBV5-1 and TRBJ1-4): KAGVTQTPRYLIKTRGQQVTLSCSPISGHRSVSWYQQTPGQGLQFLFEYFSETQRNKGNFPGRFSGRQFSNSRSEMNVSTLELGDSALYLCASSLWERGEKLFFGSGTQLSVL.

V is TRBV5-6 and J is TRBJ1-4; 9 bases agree with TRBD1. Unmatched junction bases numbered 7, after V lost 4 bases and J lost 6 bases. The germline V gene encodes CDR1 SGHDT and CDR2 YYEEEE. This CDR3 region has 15 residues. CDR3 residues: CASSPGQGRDEKLFF. The CDR3 DNA follows: TGTGCCAGCAGCCCCGGACAGGGGAGGGATGAAAAACTGTTTTTT.

The chain recombines TRBV7-2 with TRBJ1-1, with TRBD1 identical over 10 bases. The CDR3 loop spans 15 amino acids. Trimming at V came to 5 bases and at J to 1 base, leaving 4 bases not matched to a gene. The germline CDR1 and CDR2 sequences are SGHTA and FQGNSA. The CDR3 DNA is TGTGCCAGCAGCCCGGGACAGGGGAGGAACACTGAAGCTTTCTTT. Its protein is CASSPGQGRNTEAFF. The whole variable domain, remainder taken from reference TRBV7-2 and TRBJ1-1, is GAGVSQSPSNKVTEKGKDVELRCDPISGHTALYWYRQSLGQGLEFLIYFQGNSAPDKSGLPSDRFSAERTGGSVSTLTIQRTQQEDSAVYLCASSPGQGRNTEAFFGQGTRLTVV.

The chain couples TRBV7-3 to TRBJ2-5; D may be TRBD2 (5 bases). Looked up from germline, CDR1 is SGHTA and CDR2 is FQGTGA. The germline V and J ends were trimmed by 6 bases and 9 bases, with 17 bases remaining between them. CDR3 length equals 13 residues. The CDR3 DNA sequence: TGTGCCAGCAGACGACCCCCGGCCGGGGCCCAGTACTTC. This gives the protein CASRRPPAGAQYF.

The chain recombines TRBV7-9 with TRBJ1-1; TRBD1 aligns across 8 bases. This CDR3 is built from 15 residues. Germline CDR1 and CDR2: SEHNR and FQNEAQ (reference sequence). V lost 7 bases, J lost 4 bases, and 11 bases stayed unmatched. CDR3 DNA sequence: TGTGCCAGCACCGCATCAGGGGGCGCCGGCACTGAAGCTTTCTTT. Protein product: CASTASGGAGTEAFF.

The rearrangement links TRBV6-2 or TRBV6-3 to TRBJ1-3; D is unresolved. This CDR3 spans 15 amino acids. V lost 1 base, J lost 2 bases, and 9 bases lay in between. CDR1 MNHEY and CDR2 SVGEGT come from the germline V gene. The CDR3 loop is CASSYYDPAGNTIYF. For the CDR3, the DNA is TGTGCCAGCAGTTACTACGACCCAGCTGGAAACACCATATATTTT.

This clone has only a few counts. V is TRBV14 and J is TRBJ1-1, with a tentative D call TRBD1 (5 bases). Germline V CDR1 and CDR2: SGHDN, FVKESK. V lost 4 bases and J 3 bases, leaving 15 bases between the germline ends. This CDR3 region has 15 residues. This CDR3 reads CASSPLDGTDTEAFF. The CDR3 region has the DNA TGTGCCAGCAGCCCTTTGGACGGGACGGACACTGAAGCTTTCTTT.

V and J are TRBV27 and TRBJ1-5; weak D call: TRBD1 (5 bases). CDR1 MNHEY and CDR2 SMNVEV come from the germline V gene (reference sequence). The V end was cut by 4 bases, the J end by 5 bases, with 9 bases between. The length of the CDR3 is 13 residues. The CDR3 sequence is CASSWDRDQPQHF. For the CDR3, the DNA is TGTGCCAGCAGTTGGGACCGAGATCAGCCCCAGCATTTT.

The V call is TRBV15, the J call TRBJ2-7, with D possibly being TRBD1 or TRBD2 (6 bases each). CDR1 and CDR2 from the germline V gene are LNHNV and YYDKDF (reference sequence). This CDR3 spans 16 amino acids. V lost 1 base to trimming and J lost 6 bases, with 19 bases between them. Here the CDR3 reads CATSRGAGGLRSEQYF. The CDR3 DNA reads as TGTGCCACCAGCAGAGGGGCTGGGGGGCTCCGTTCCGAGCAGTACTTC.

This chain uses TRBV6-1 with TRBJ1-5, with 8 bases lining up with TRBD1. The germline V gene encodes CDR1 MNHNS and CDR2 SASEGT. J was trimmed by 0 bases and V by 2 bases; bases with no gene match: 15. The CDR3 is made up of 20 amino acids. CDR3 residues: CASSEWGVGQGIYSNQPQHF. The DNA for the CDR3 is TGTGCCAGCAGTGAATGGGGGGTTGGACAGGGCATTTATAGCAATCAGCCCCAGCATTTT.

Only one count was recorded for this clone. V usage is TRBV7-2 and J usage is TRBJ2-7, with D possibly called TRBD1 or TRBD2 (6 bases each). Looked up from germline, CDR1 is SGHTA and CDR2 is FQGNSA. V gave up 5 bases and J gave up 4 bases, with 24 bases separating them. This CDR3 spans 17 amino acids. The CDR3 reads CASSLRDRGAATYEQYF. In DNA form, the CDR3 reads TGTGCCAGCAGCCTAAGAGATAGGGGGGCGGCAACTTACGAGCAGTACTTC.

V and J are TRBV14 and TRBJ2-7; 7 nucleotides align to TRBD2. The CDR3 extends over 14 amino acids. The junction had 1 base not matched to a gene; V was cut back by 2 bases and J by 0 bases. Per germline, CDR1 SGHDN and CDR2 FVKESK. The CDR3 sequence: CASSQWGGSYEQYF. CDR3 DNA sequence: TGTGCCAGCAGCCAATGGGGGGGCTCCTACGAGCAGTACTTC.

The CDR3 region has the DNA TGTGCCAGCAGCTTACAGGGTGATTCCTACGAGCAGTACTTC. Protein sequence: CASSLQGDSYEQYF. The chain employs TRBV7-9 and TRBJ2-7, with a weak D call TRBD1 (5 bases). The CDR3 length is 14 residues. Germline CDR1 SEHNR, CDR2 FQNEAQ (reference sequence). V was cut by 2 bases and J by 1 base, with 9 bases left in between.

The chain combines TRBV7-9 with TRBJ2-7, with D unclear. CDR1 is SEHNR, CDR2 FQNEAQ, per germline (reference sequence). Trimming took 5 bases from V and 0 from J, leaving 8 bases between them. The CDR3 loop spans 13 amino acids. In DNA form, the CDR3 reads TGTGCCAGCAGCGTCAGAGTCTCCTACGAGCAGTACTTC. This encodes CASSVRVSYEQYF.

This clone was found a few times. The chain carries TRBV7-2 and TRBJ2-1; 7 bases match TRBD2. This CDR3 region has 15 residues. Germline CDR1 and CDR2: SGHTA and FQGNSA. V lost 0 bases, J lost 10 bases, and 9 bases stayed unmatched. The CDR3: CASSLAWGGLGEQFF. Written as DNA, the CDR3 is TGTGCCAGCAGCTTAGCGTGGGGGGGGTTAGGAGAGCAGTTCTTC.

The rearrangement links TRBV29-1 to TRBJ2-1, with 7 nucleotides matching TRBD2. V lost 2 bases and J lost 6; bases outside the gene matches: 4. Per the germline V gene, CDR1 is SQVTM and CDR2 is ANQGSEA. This CDR3 comprises 13 residues. The CDR3 loop is CSVESGGINEQFF. The DNA for the CDR3 is TGCAGCGTTGAATCGGGGGGAATCAATGAGCAGTTCTTC.

This clone has just a few counts. Other DNA sequences in the sample encode the same CDR3. This chain joins TRBV6-5 and TRBJ2-7; weak D call: TRBD1 (5 bases). Germline loops: CDR1 MNHEY, CDR2 SVGAGI. Trimming removed 8 bases from V and 0 bases from J, with 8 bases in between. The CDR3 is 12 residues long. The CDR3 here is CASRQGSYEQYF. The CDR3 coding sequence is TGTGCCAGCCGTCAGGGCTCCTACGAGCAGTACTTC.

The V gene is TRBV25-1, the J gene TRBJ1-2; possibly TRBD1 for D (6 bases). The length of the CDR3 is 13 residues. Germline V lookup: CDR1 MGHDK, CDR2 SYGVNS. The V gene lost 2 bases and the J gene lost 4 bases, with 8 bases spanning the gap. CDR3 coding DNA: TGTGCCAGCAGTGAAGTACAGGGCTATGGCTACACCTTC. Translated: CASSEVQGYGYTF.

The rearrangement links TRBV30 to TRBJ1-6; 7 bases are a match to TRBD1. The length of the CDR3 is 18 residues. The J segment lost 7 bases and the V segment lost 2 bases, leaving 17 bases of the junction unmatched. Germline V gene sequence: CDR1 GTSNPN, CDR2 SVGIG (reference sequence). The CDR3 DNA is TGTGCCTGGAGTTCAAAGCACAGGGACAGTCAGGGAAATTCACCCCTCCACTTT. Its protein is CAWSSKHRDSQGNSPLHF.

The V gene is TRBV14, the J gene TRBJ2-7; possibly TRBD1 or TRBD2 for D (5 bases each). The germline gives CDR1 SGHDN, CDR2 FVKESK. The CDR3 covers 16 residues. Trimming shortened V by 4 bases and J by 7 bases, and 23 bases separated the two germline ends. The CDR3 loop reads CASSPGTGRSTGEQYF. CDR3 DNA sequence: TGTGCCAGCAGCCCCGGGACCGGACGCTCGACGGGGGAGCAGTACTTC.

The rearrangement links TRBV9 to TRBJ2-1; 13 nucleotides agree with TRBD2. This CDR3 is built from 16 residues. Germline lookup yields CDR1 SGDLS and CDR2 YYNGEE. V shed 8 bases, J shed 4 bases, and the junction held 9 bases outside the gene matches. The CDR3 protein is CASNRLAGGSYNEQFF. CDR3 sequence (DNA): TGTGCCAGTAACCGACTAGCGGGGGGATCTTACAATGAGCAGTTCTTC.

This chain uses TRBV7-3 with TRBJ2-7, with no clear D. The germline gives CDR1 SGHTA, CDR2 FQGTGA. The V end was cut by 5 bases, the J end by 2 bases, with 10 bases between. This CDR3 region has 13 residues. The chain's CDR3 is CASSQEPAYEQYF. CDR3 nucleotide sequence: TGTGCCAGCAGCCAAGAACCCGCCTACGAGCAGTACTTC. Supplemented by reference TRBV7-3 and TRBJ2-7, the full variable domain reads GAGVSQTPSNKVTEKGKYVELRCDPISGHTALYWYRQSLGQGPEFLIYFQGTGAADDSGLPNDRFFAVRPEGSVSTLKIQRTERGDSAVYLCASSQEPAYEQYFGPGTRLTVT.

This rearrangement joins TRBV3-1 (or the pseudogene TRBV3-2) to TRBJ2-1; the D is unclear. Germline CDR1 and CDR2: LGHDT and YNNKEL (reference sequence). The ends were cut back, 1 base at V and 4 bases at J, with 2 bases in the middle. This CDR3 is 12 amino acids long. CDR3 residues: CASSQAYNEQFF. Here the CDR3 DNA reads TGTGCCAGCAGCCAAGCTTACAATGAGCAGTTCTTC.

This clone was counted only a few times. The rearrangement uses TRBV6-4 and TRBJ2-3; maybe TRBD2 (6 bases). The germline gives CDR1 MRHNA, CDR2 SNTAGT. The V end was cut by 2 bases, the J end by 2 bases, with 11 bases between. The CDR3 loop spans 15 amino acids. The CDR3 nucleotides read TGTGCCAGCAGTGACAGGGCGGGGTCCACAGATACGCAGTATTTT. Its protein product is CASSDRAGSTDTQYF.

The chain recombines TRBV2 with TRBJ1-4; 9 bases are a match to TRBD1. The CDR3 covers 15 residues. CDR1 is SNHLY and CDR2 is FYNNEI in the germline V gene. Germline trimming cut 4 bases from V and 5 bases from J; bases unmatched to any gene: 5. CDR3 sequence reads: CASSGTGVSNEKLFF. CDR3 nucleotide sequence: TGTGCCAGCAGTGGGACAGGGGTCTCCAATGAAAAACTGTTTTTT.

Notes on this clone: Within the sample, other DNA sequences also encode this same CDR3. V usage is TRBV7-2 and J usage is TRBJ2-5; D is undetermined. The CDR3 spans 12 residues. The germline gives CDR1 SGHTA, CDR2 FQGNSA. Trimming removed 1 base from V and 4 bases from J, with 4 bases in between. The CDR3 loop reads CASSLDVETQYF. CDR3 bases: TGTGCCAGCAGCTTAGACGTAGAGACCCAGTACTTC.

The genes are TRBV11-2 and TRBJ2-3; D ambiguous. Germline loops: CDR1 SGHAT, CDR2 FQNNGV. The CDR3 runs to 16 residues. Between the trimmed V and J ends, which lost 1 base and 6 bases, there was a span of 17 bases. This CDR3 is CASSLALGVGRDTQYF. The CDR3 nucleotides read TGTGCCAGCAGCTTAGCTCTAGGAGTGGGCAGGGATACGCAGTATTTT.

V gene TRBV7-2 combines with J gene TRBJ1-1, with D unclear. CDR3 length equals 15 residues. Per germline, CDR1 SGHTA and CDR2 FQGNSA. With 1 base removed from V and 1 base from J, the gap between germline ends came to 10 bases. CDR3 DNA sequence: TGTGCCAGCAGCTTAGTAGTGACGACGAACACTGAAGCTTTCTTT. Protein: CASSLVVTTNTEAFF.

The rearrangement links TRBV19 to TRBJ1-5, with 7 nucleotides matching TRBD1. Per the germline V gene, CDR1 is LNHDA and CDR2 is SQIVND (reference sequence). This CDR3 comprises 15 residues. Trimming took 3 bases from V and 4 from J; bases not matched to a gene: 6. The CDR3 region has the DNA TGTGCCAGTAGTATTACAGGGGCTTTTAATCAGCCCCAGCATTTT. Its protein product is CASSITGAFNQPQHF.

The sample holds one count of this clone. V usage is TRBV28 and J usage is TRBJ1-2, with 9 positions matching TRBD1. J was trimmed by 7 bases and V by 3 bases; bases with no gene match: 6. The CDR3 runs 14 residues. CDR1 is MDHEN, CDR2 SYDVKM, per germline. In DNA, the CDR3 is TGTGCCAGCAGTTTGTGGGACAGGGCAACTGGCTACACCTTC. Amino acids: CASSLWDRATGYTF.

The gene calls are TRBV7-6 and TRBJ1-5; D might be TRBD1 (6 bases). The CDR3 loop spans 15 amino acids. The V gene's germline CDR1 is SGHVS and CDR2 FNYEAQ. Trimming cost V 2 bases and J 4 bases, with 12 bases left between them. CDR3 DNA: TGTGCCAGCAGCTTATTTACAGGGATGAATCAGCCCCAGCATTTT. Protein: CASSLFTGMNQPQHF.